This T cell receptor beta chain was profiled in a study of blood T cell repertoires in COVID-19. Study overall: Whether acute or convalescent, the COVID-19 samples came from the United States, Italy and Spain. In each case, the material was cDNA or gDNA derived from T cells, B-cell-depleted T cells, or PBMCs.

As handled by the study authors: It was from reference gene primer amplification that nucleated cell counts were estimated. The protocol was immunoSEQ multiplex PCR, while the TCRdb copy is restricted to in-frame clones and leaves out a portion. The D gene and trimming were derived from the DNA, and the V and J assignments and clone size from that table. Of 150,000 to 200,000 clones listed, less than 90% are singletons. The count of this clone is one. The CDR3 totals 14 residues. CDR1 and CDR2 from the germline V gene are SNHLY and FYNNEI. V was trimmed by 6 bases and J by 2 bases, leaving 11 bases between them.

This TCR derives from a man aged 55 to 70 with acute or convalescent COVID-19. The chain uses TRBV2 and TRBJ2-4, with D possibly TRBD1 on 6 matching bases. The sequencing sample was made of peripheral blood. The CDR3 sequence is CASRHRETKNIQYF. The CDR3 DNA sequence: TGTGCCAGCAGACACAGGGAAACCAAAAACATTCAGTACTTC. Using reference TRBV2 and TRBJ2-4 for the parts outside the CDR3, the full variable domain is EPEVTQTPSHQVTQMGQEVILRCVPISNHLYFYWYRQILGQKVEFLVSFYNNEISEKSEIFDDQFSVERPDGSNFTLKIRSTKLEDSAMYFCASRHRETKNIQYFGAGTRLSVL.